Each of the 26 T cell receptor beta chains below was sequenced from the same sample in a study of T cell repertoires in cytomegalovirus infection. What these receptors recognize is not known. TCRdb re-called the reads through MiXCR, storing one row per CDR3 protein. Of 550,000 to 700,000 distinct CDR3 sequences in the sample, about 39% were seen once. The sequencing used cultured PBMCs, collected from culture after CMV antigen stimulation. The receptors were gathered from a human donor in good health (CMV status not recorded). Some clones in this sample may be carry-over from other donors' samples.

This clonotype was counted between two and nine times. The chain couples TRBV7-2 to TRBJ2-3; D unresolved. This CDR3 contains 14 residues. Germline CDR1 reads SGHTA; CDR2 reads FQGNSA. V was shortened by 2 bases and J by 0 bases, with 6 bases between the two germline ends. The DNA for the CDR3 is TGTGCCAGCAGCTTACTTCATAGCACAGATACGCAGTATTTT. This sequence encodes CASSLLHSTDTQYF.

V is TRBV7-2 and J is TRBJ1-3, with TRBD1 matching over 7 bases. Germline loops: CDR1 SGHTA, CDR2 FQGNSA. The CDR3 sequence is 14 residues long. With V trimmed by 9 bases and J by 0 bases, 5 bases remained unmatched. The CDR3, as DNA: TGTGCCAGTCATCGGACAGGCTCTGGAAACACCATATATTTT. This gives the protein CASHRTGSGNTIYF. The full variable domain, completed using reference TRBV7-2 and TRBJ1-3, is GAGVSQSPSNKVTEKGKDVELRCDPISGHTALYWYRQSLGQGLEFLIYFQGNSAPDKSGLPSDRFSAERTGGSVSTLTIQRTQQEDSAVYLCASHRTGSGNTIYFGEGSWLTVV.

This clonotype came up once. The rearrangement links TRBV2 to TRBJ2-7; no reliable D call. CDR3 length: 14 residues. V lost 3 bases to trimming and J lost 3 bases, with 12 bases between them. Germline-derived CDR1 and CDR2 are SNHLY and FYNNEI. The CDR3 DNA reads TGTGCCAGCAGTGAGTTAAGCAGGTTCTACGAGCAGTACTTC. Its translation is CASSELSRFYEQYF.

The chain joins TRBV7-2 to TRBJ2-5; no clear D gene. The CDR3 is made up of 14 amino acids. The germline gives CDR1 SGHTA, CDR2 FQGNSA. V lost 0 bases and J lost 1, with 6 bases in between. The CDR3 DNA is TGTGCCAGCAGCTTAGCGCCCCTCCAAGAGACCCAGTACTTC. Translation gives CASSLAPLQETQYF.

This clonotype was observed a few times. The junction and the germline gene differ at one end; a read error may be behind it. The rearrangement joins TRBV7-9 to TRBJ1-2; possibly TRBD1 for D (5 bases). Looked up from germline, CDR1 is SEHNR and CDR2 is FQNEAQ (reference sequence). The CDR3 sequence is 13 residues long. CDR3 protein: CASNLIQGDGYTF. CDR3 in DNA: TGTGCCAGCAACTTAATCCAGGGAGATGGCTACACCTTC.

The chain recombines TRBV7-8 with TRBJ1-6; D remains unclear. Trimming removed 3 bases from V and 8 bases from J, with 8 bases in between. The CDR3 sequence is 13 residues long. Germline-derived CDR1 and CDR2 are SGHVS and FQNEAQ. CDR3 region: CASSFTGYSPLHF. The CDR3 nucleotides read TGTGCCAGCAGCTTCACGGGGTATTCACCCCTCCACTTT.

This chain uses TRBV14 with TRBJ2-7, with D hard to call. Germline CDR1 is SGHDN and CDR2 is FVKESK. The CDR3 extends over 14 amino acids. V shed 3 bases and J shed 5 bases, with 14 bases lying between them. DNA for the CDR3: TGTGCCAGCAGCCAGCTAGGGTTTCCCAACGAGCAGTACTTC. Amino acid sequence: CASSQLGFPNEQYF.

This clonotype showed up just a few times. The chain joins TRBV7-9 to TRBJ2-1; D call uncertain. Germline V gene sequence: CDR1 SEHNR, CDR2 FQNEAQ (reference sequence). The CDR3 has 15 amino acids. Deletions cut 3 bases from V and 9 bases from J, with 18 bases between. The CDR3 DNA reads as TGTGCCAGCAGCTTCTCCGTGGATATCCTGGCTGAGCAGTTCTTC. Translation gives CASSFSVDILAEQFF.

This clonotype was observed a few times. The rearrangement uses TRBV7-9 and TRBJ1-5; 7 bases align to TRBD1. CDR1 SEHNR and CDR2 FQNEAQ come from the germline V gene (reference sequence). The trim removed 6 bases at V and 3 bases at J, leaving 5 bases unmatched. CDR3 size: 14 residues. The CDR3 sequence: CASRATGYNQPQHF. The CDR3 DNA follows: TGTGCCAGCAGGGCGACAGGGTACAATCAGCCCCAGCATTTT.

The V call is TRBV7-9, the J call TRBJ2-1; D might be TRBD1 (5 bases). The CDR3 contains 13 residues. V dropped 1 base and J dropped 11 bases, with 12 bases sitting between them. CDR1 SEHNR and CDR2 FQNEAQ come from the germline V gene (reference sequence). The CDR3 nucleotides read TGTGCCAGCAGCTTAGGGGGCCGACCCCAGCAGTTCTTC. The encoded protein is CASSLGGRPQQFF.

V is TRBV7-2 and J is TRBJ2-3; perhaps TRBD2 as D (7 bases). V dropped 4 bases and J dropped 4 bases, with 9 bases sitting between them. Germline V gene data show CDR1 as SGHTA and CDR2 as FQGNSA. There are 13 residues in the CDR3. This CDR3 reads CASSSGGSDTQYF. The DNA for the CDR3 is TGTGCCAGCAGCTCGGGGGGCTCAGATACGCAGTATTTT.

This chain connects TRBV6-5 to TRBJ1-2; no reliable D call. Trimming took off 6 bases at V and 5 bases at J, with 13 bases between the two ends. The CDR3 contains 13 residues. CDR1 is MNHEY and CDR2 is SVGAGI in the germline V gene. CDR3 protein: CASSAPGYYGYTF. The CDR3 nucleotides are TGTGCCAGCAGCGCCCCAGGTTATTATGGCTACACCTTC.

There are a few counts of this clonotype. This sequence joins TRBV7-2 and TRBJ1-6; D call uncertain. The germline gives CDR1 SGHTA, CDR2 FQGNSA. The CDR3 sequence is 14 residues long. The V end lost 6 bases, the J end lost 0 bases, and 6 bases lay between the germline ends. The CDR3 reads CASSRTSYNSPLHF. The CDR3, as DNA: TGTGCCAGCAGTCGGACCTCCTATAATTCACCCCTCCACTTT.

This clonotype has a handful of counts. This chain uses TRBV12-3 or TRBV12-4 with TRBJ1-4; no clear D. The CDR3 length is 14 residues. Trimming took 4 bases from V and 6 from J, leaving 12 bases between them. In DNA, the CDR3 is TGTGCCAGCAGTTCGGAGGGTCCCGATGAAAAACTGTTTTTT. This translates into CASSSEGPDEKLFF.

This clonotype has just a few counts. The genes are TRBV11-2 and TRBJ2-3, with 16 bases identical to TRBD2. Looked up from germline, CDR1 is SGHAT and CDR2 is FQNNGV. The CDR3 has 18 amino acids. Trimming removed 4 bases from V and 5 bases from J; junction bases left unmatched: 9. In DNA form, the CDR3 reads TGTGCCAGCAGCTCCTACACGGGACTAGCGGGAGGGCAAGATACGCAGTATTTT. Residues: CASSSYTGLAGGQDTQYF.

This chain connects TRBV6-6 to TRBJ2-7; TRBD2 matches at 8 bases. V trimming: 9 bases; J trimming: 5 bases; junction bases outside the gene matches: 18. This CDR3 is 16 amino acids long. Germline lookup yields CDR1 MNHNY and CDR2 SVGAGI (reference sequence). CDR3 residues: CASMGSGGSLFDEQYF. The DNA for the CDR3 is TGTGCCAGTATGGGCTCGGGAGGGTCCCTCTTCGACGAGCAGTACTTC.

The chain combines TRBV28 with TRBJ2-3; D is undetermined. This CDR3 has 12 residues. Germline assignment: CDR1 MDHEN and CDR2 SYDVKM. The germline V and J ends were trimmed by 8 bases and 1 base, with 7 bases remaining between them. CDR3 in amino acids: CASRVGTDTQYF. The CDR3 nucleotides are TGTGCCAGCCGTGTCGGCACAGATACGCAGTATTTT.

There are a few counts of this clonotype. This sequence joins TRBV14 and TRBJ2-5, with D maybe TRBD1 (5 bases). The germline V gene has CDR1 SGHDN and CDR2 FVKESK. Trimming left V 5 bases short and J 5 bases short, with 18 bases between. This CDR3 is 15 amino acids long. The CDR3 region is CASSARVGVWETQYF. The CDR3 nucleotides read TGTGCCAGCAGCGCCCGGGTAGGGGTATGGGAGACCCAGTACTTC.

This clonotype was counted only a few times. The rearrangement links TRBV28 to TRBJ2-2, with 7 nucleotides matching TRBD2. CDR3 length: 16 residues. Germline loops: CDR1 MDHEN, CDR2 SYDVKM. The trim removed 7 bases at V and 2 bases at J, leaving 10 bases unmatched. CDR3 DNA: TGTGCCAGCATGGGAGGCGGGGGTCCAAACACCGGGGAGCTGTTTTTT. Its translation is CASMGGGGPNTGELFF.

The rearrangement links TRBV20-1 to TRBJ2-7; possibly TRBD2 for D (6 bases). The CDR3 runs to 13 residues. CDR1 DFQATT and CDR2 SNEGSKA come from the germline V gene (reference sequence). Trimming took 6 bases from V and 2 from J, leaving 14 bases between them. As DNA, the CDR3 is TGCAGTGCCACTGCCGGGAGCCCCTACGAGCAGTACTTC. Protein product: CSATAGSPYEQYF.

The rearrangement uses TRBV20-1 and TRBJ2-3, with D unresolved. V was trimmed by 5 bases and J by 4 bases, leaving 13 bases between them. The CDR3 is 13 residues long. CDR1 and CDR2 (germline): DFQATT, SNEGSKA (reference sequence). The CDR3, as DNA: TGCAGTGCTTCTATAGACTCCTCAGATACGCAGTATTTT. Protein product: CSASIDSSDTQYF.

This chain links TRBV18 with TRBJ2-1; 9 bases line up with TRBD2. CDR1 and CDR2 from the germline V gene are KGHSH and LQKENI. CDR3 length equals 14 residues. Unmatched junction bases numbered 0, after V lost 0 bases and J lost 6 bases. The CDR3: CASSPPAGGNEQFF. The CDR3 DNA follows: TGTGCCAGCTCACCACCAGCGGGGGGCAATGAGCAGTTCTTC.

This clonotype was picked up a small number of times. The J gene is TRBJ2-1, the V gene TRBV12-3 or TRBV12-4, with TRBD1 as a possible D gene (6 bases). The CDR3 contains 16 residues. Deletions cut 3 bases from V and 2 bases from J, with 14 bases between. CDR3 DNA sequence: TGTGCCAGCAGTTTGCAGGGGCGGAGGCCCTACAATGAGCAGTTCTTC. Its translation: CASSLQGRRPYNEQFF.

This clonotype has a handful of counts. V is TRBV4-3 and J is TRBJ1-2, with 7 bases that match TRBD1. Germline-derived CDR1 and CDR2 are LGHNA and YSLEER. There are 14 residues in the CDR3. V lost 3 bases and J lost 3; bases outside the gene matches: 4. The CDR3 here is CASSQPGQHYGYTF. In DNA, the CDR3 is TGCGCCAGCAGCCAGCCGGGACAGCACTATGGCTACACCTTC.

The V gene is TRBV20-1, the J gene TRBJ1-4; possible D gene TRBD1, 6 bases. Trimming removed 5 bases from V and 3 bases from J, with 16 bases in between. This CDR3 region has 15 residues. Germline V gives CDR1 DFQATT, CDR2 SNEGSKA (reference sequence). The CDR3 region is CSARPGARANEKLFF. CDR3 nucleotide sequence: TGCAGTGCTCGTCCAGGGGCGCGAGCTAATGAAAAACTGTTTTTT.

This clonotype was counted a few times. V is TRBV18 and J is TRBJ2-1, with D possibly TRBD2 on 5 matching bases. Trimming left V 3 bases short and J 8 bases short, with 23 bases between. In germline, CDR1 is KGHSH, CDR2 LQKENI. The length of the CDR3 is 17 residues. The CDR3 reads CASSPRISRDFVDEQFF. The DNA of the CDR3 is TGTGCCAGCTCACCGAGAATATCGAGGGATTTTGTCGATGAGCAGTTCTTC.